This T cell receptor (beta chain) was obtained from a study of follicular helper T cells after annual influenza vaccination. Study in general: For some subjects, blood spans the 2013-2014, 2014-2015 and 2015-2016 annual vaccinations.

Some clones are missing from TCRdb's copy, which holds only in-frame ones; the method was immunoSEQ multiplex PCR. This repertoire shows about 27,000 clones, about four fifths found once; its top ten account for 1.2%. J gave up 8 bases and V 2 bases, and 7 bases lay outside the gene matches. CDR3 length: 15 amino acids. Germline V CDR1 and CDR2: MNHNS, SASEGT. This sample's time point: 2014-2015 season, pre-vaccination. Donors with HIV/AIDS, active malignancy, immunomodulators or active illness were excluded. Between about 35 and 110 mL of blood was drawn per time point. The material sequenced was CXCR5+ CD38- circulating T follicular helper cells from blood, taken on the day of influenza vaccination. Subset given: circulating Tfh, non-naive CD4+CXCR5+PD-1+ (ICOS+CD38+ or ICOS-CD38-). The rearrangement links TRBV6-1 to TRBJ2-1, with TRBD2 identical over 9 bases. The sequence was collected from an adult who received the influenza vaccine. CDR3 protein: CASSEFGTSIYEQFF. The CDR3, as DNA: TGTGCCAGCAGTGAATTCGGGACTAGCATCTATGAGCAGTTCTTC.